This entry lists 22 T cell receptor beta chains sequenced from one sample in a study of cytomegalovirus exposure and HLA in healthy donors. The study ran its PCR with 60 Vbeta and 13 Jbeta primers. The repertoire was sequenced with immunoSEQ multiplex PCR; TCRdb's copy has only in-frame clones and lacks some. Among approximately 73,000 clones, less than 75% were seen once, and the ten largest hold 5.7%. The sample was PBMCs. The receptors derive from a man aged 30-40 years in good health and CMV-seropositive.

The CDR3 spells CASSTTTATDTQYF. The CDR3 coding sequence is TGTGCCAGCAGTACCACGACAGCCACAGATACGCAGTATTTT. The rearrangement joins TRBV28 to TRBJ2-3, with D possibly TRBD1 on 5 matching bases. The CDR3 sequence is 14 residues long. V was cut by 5 bases and J by 2 bases, with 11 bases left in between. The germline gives CDR1 MDHEN, CDR2 SYDVKM.

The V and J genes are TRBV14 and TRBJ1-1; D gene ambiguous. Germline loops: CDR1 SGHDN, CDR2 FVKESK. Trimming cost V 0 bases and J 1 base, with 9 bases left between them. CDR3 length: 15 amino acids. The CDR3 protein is CASSQDGRKNTEAFF. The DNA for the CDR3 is TGTGCCAGCAGCCAAGATGGCAGAAAGAACACTGAAGCTTTCTTT.

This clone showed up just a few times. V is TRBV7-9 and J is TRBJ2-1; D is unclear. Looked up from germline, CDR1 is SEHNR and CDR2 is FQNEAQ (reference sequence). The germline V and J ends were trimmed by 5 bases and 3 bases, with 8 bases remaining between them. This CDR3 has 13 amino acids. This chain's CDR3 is CASSPINYNEQFF. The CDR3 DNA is TGTGCCAGCAGCCCAATCAACTACAATGAGCAGTTCTTC.

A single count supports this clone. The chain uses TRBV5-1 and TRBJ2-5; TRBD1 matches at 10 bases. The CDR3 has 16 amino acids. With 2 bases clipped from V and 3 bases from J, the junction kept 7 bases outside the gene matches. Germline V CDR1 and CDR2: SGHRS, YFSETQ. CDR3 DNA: TGCGCCAGCAGCTTAACGACAGGGGGCCGGGAAGAGACCCAGTACTTC. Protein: CASSLTTGGREETQYF.

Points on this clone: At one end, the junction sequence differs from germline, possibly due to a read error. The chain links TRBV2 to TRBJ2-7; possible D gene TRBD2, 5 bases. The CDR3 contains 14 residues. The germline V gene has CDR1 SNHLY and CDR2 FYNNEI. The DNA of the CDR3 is TGTGCCAGCAGTGGAGTGAGGGAGTACCACGAGCAGTGCTTC. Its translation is CASSGVREYHEQCF.

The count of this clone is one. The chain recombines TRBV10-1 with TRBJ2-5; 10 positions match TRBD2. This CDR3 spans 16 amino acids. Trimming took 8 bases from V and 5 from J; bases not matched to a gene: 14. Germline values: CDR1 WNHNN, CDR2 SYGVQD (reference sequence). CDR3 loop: CASAPYISGRTETQYF. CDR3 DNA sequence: TGCGCCAGCGCACCGTACATTAGCGGGAGGACTGAGACCCAGTACTTC.

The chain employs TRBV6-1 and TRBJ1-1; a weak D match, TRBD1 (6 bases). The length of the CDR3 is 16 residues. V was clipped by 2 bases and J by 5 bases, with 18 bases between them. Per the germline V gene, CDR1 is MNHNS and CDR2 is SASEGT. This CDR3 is CASSERWGEGDTEAFF. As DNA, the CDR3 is TGTGCCAGCAGTGAAAGGTGGGGCGAGGGGGATACTGAAGCTTTCTTT.

The CDR3 DNA reads as TGTGCCAGCGGCAGGGGGCTGGACACCATATATTTT. Residues: CASGRGLDTIYF. The V and J genes are TRBV27 and TRBJ1-3; 8 nucleotides match TRBD1. The CDR3 is 12 residues long. Per the germline V gene, CDR1 is MNHEY and CDR2 is SMNVEV (reference sequence). With 8 bases clipped from V and 8 bases from J, the junction kept 5 bases outside the gene matches.

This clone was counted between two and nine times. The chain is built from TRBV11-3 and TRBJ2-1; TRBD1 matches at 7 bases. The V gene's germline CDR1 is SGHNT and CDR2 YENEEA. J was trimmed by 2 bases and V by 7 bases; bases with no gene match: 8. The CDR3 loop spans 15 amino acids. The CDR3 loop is CASTGGSRTYNEQFF. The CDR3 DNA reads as TGTGCCAGCACAGGGGGTTCGCGGACCTACAATGAGCAGTTCTTC.

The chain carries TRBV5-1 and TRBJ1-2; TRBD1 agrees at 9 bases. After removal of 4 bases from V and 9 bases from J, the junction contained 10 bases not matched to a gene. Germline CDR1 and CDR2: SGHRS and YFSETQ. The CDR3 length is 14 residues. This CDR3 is CASSLLDRGMSYTF. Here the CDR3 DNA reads TGCGCCAGCAGCCTACTCGACAGGGGGATGAGCTACACCTTC.

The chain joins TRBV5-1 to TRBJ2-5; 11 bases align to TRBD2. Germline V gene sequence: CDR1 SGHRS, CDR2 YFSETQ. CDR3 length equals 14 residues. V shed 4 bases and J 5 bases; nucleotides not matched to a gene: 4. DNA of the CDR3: TGCGCCAGCAGCCAAATAGCGGGGGGGGAGACCCAGTACTTC. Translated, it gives CASSQIAGGETQYF.

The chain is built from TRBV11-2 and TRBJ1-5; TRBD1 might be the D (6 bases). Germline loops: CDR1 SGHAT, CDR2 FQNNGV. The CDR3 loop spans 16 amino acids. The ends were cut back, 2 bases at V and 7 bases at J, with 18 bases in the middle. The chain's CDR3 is CASSLSGSGESQPQHF. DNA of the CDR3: TGTGCCAGCAGCTTAAGTGGGTCAGGGGAGTCGCAGCCCCAGCATTTT.

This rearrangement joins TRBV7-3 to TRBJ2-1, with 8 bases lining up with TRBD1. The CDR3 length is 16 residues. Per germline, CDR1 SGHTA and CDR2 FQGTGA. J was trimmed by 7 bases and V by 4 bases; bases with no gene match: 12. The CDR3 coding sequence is TGTGCCAGCAGCTCGGGTAGGACAGGGCCTGGGAATGAGCAGTTCTTC. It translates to CASSSGRTGPGNEQFF. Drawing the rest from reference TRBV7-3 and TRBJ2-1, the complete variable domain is GAGVSQTPSNKVTEKGKYVELRCDPISGHTALYWYRQSLGQGPEFLIYFQGTGAADDSGLPNDRFFAVRPEGSVSTLKIQRTERGDSAVYLCASSSGRTGPGNEQFFGPGTRLTVL.

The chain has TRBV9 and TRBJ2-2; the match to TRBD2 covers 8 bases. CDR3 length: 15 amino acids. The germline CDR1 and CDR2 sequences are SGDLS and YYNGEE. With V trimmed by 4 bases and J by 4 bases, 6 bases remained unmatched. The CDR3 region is CASSSHGGGTGELFF. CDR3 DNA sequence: TGTGCCAGCAGCTCCCACGGGGGGGGCACCGGGGAGCTGTTTTTT.

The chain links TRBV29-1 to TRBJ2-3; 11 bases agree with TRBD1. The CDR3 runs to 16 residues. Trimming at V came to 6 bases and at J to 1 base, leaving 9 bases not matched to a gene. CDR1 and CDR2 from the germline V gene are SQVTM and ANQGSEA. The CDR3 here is CSVPRDRGTGTDTQYF. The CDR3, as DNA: TGCAGCGTCCCTAGGGACAGGGGGACAGGCACAGATACGCAGTATTTT.

CDR3 DNA: TGTGCCAGCAGCTTAGGCGGGGCGGTCACCGGGGAGCTGTTTTTT. Amino acid sequence: CASSLGGAVTGELFF. The rearrangement links TRBV11-3 to TRBJ2-2, with D maybe TRBD2 (6 bases). Trimming stripped 1 base from V and 4 bases from J, with 10 bases between. The CDR3 length is 15 residues. The germline V gene has CDR1 SGHNT and CDR2 YENEEA.

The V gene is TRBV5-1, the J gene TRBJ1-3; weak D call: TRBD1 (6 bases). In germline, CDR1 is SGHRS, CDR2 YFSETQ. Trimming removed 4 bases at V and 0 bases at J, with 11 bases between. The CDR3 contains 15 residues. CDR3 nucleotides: TGCGCCAGCAGCACCACAGGGAGCTCTGGAAACACCATATATTTT. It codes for CASSTTGSSGNTIYF.

The CDR3 loop is CASSVVGDSYEQYF. The CDR3 bases are TGTGCCAGCAGCGTAGTCGGGGACTCCTACGAGCAGTACTTC. The V call is TRBV9, the J call TRBJ2-7, with D perhaps TRBD2 (5 bases). CDR3 length: 14 residues. CDR1 and CDR2 (germline): SGDLS, YYNGEE. The V gene lost 0 bases and the J gene lost 0 bases, with 7 bases spanning the gap. The variable domain in full, with the rest retrieved from reference TRBV9 and TRBJ2-7, is DSGVTQTPKHLITATGQRVTLRCSPRSGDLSVYWYQQSLDQGLQFLIQYYNGEERAKGNILERFSAQQFPDLHSELNLSSLELGDSALYFCASSVVGDSYEQYFGPGTRLTVT.

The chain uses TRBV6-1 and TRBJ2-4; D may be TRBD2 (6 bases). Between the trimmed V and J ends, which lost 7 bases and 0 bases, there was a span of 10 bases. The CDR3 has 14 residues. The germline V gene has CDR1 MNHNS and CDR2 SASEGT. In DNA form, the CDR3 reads TGTGCCAGCATGGCGGGGCTAGCCAAAAACATTCAGTACTTC. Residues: CASMAGLAKNIQYF.

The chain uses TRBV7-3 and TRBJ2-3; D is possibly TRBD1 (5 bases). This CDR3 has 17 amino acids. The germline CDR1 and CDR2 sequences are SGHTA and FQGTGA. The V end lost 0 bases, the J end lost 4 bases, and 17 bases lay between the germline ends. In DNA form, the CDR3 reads TGTGCCAGCAGCTTAACCCCCAGGGCTCAAAGCGCAGATACGCAGTATTTT. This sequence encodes CASSLTPRAQSADTQYF. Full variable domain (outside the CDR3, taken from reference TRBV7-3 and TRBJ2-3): GAGVSQTPSNKVTEKGKYVELRCDPISGHTALYWYRQSLGQGPEFLIYFQGTGAADDSGLPNDRFFAVRPEGSVSTLKIQRTERGDSAVYLCASSLTPRAQSADTQYFGPGTRLTVL.

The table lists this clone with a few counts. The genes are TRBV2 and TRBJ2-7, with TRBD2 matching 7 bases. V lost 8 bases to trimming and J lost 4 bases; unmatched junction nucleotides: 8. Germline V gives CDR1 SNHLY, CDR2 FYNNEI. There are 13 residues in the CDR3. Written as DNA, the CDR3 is TGTGCCAGCTTACTAGCGCTGGGGTACGAGCAGTACTTC. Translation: CASLLALGYEQYF.

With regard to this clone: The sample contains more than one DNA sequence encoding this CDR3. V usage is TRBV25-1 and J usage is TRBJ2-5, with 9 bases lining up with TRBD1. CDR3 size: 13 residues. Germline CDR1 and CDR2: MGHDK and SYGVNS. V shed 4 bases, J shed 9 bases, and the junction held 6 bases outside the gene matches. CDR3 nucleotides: TGTGCCAGCAGTGGGCCGGGACAGGGAGCCCAGTACTTC. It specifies CASSGPGQGAQYF.